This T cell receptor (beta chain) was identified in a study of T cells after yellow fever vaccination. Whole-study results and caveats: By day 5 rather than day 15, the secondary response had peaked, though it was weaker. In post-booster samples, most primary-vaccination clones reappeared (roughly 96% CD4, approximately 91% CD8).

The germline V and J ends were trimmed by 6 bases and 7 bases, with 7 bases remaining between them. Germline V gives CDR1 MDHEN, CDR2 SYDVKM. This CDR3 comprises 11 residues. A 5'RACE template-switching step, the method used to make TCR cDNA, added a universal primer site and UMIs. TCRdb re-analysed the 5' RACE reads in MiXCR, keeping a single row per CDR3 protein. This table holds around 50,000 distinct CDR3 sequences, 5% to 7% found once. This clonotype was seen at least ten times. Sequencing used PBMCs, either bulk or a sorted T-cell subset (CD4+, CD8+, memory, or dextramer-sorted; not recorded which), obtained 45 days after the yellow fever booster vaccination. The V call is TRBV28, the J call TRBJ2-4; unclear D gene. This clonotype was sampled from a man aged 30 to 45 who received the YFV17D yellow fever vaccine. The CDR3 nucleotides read TGTGCCAGCAGAGACGGCAACATTCAGTACTTC. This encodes CASRDGNIQYF.